These 9 T cell receptor beta chains came from one sample sequenced in a study of CD8 T cells in ankylosing spondylitis. Study-level points and caveats: A TCR beta motif of about eight highly homologous variants seemed to mark ankylosing spondylitis blood.

These receptors are not linked to any known antigen. MiXCR was run by TCRdb on the 5' RACE reads, yielding one entry per CDR3 protein. The table has under 550,000 distinct CDR3 sequences, 25% to 30% seen once. Input material: blood, either unsorted or a sorted T cell fraction (not recorded which). All receptors derive from a male donor with ankylosing spondylitis.

This clonotype was picked up a small number of times. Here the CDR3 DNA reads TGTGCCAGCAGCTTAGGGGGGGTCCAAGAGACCCAGTACTTC. This encodes CASSLGGVQETQYF. The J gene is TRBJ2-5, the V gene TRBV7-9, with TRBD2 as a possible D gene (6 bases). The germline gives CDR1 SEHNR, CDR2 FQNEAQ (reference sequence). The length of the CDR3 is 14 residues. The V and J ends lost 1 base and 1 base respectively, with 7 bases between them. Using reference TRBV7-9 and TRBJ2-5 for the parts outside the CDR3, the full variable domain is DTGVSQNPRHKITKRGQNVTFRCDPISEHNRLYWYRQTLGQGPEFLTYFQNEAQLEKSRLLSDRFSAERPKGSFSTLEIQRTEQGDSAMYLCASSLGGVQETQYFGPGTRLLVL.

The gene calls are TRBV10-3 and TRBJ1-3; D remains unclear. Germline values: CDR1 ENHRY, CDR2 SYGVKD. This CDR3 is 14 amino acids long. The V and J ends lost 7 bases and 0 bases respectively, with 10 bases between them. The DNA of the CDR3 is TGTGCCATCAAGGACGGGATCTCTGGAAACACCATATATTTT. Its protein product is CAIKDGISGNTIYF.

The CDR3 DNA follows: TGTGCCAGTAGTATCGGGACAAACAATGAGCAGTTCTTC. This translates into CASSIGTNNEQFF. This chain uses TRBV19 with TRBJ2-1; tentatively, D is TRBD1 (6 bases). CDR3 length: 13 residues. Germline-derived CDR1 and CDR2 are LNHDA and SQIVND (reference sequence). Trimming shortened V by 3 bases and J by 5 bases, and 8 bases separated the two germline ends.

V and J are TRBV27 and TRBJ2-1, with TRBD2 matching over 10 bases. Looked up from germline, CDR1 is MNHEY and CDR2 is SMNVEV (reference sequence). J was trimmed by 5 bases and V by 11 bases; bases with no gene match: 9. The CDR3 has 14 amino acids. CDR3 protein: CAVSPGTSDNEQFF. CDR3 nucleotides: TGTGCCGTCAGCCCCGGGACTAGCGACAATGAGCAGTTCTTC.

V gene TRBV7-9 combines with J gene TRBJ2-2; no clear D gene. This CDR3 is built from 15 residues. Between the trimmed V and J ends, which lost 3 bases and 0 bases, there was a span of 8 bases. The V gene's germline CDR1 is SEHNR and CDR2 FQNEAQ (reference sequence). CDR3 residues: CASSFQDPNTGELFF. The CDR3 DNA is TGTGCCAGCAGCTTTCAGGACCCGAACACCGGGGAGCTGTTTTTT.

The table lists this clonotype with a few counts. V gene TRBV20-1 combines with J gene TRBJ2-1, with 7 bases lining up with TRBD1. Looked up from germline, CDR1 is DFQATT and CDR2 is SNEGSKA (reference sequence). V gave up 6 bases and J gave up 9 bases; unmatched junction bases: 8. The length of the CDR3 is 12 residues. This chain's CDR3 is CSALTGSTEQFF. The CDR3 nucleotides are TGCAGTGCGCTGACAGGGAGCACTGAGCAGTTCTTC.

This clonotype has a handful of counts. The chain uses TRBV27 and TRBJ1-5; TRBD1 matches at 7 bases. Trimming removed 1 base from V and 5 bases from J; junction bases left unmatched: 5. The V gene's germline CDR1 is MNHEY and CDR2 SMNVEV (reference sequence). This CDR3 comprises 15 residues. The CDR3 is CASSLWGGGDQPQHF. The DNA of the CDR3 is TGTGCCAGCAGTTTATGGGGAGGGGGCGATCAGCCCCAGCATTTT.

V gene TRBV5-1 combines with J gene TRBJ2-5; D is possibly TRBD1 (5 bases). There are 15 residues in the CDR3. Trimming stripped 0 bases from V and 2 bases from J, with 11 bases between. Germline V gene lookup returns CDR1 SGHRS and CDR2 YFSETQ. CDR3 nucleotide sequence: TGCGCCAGCAGCTTGGATGCGACAGTACAAGAGACCCAGTACTTC. It is translated as CASSLDATVQETQYF.

CDR3 sequence reads: CASSAGTGGQPQHF. Here the CDR3 DNA reads TGTGCCAGCAGCGCCGGGACAGGGGGTCAGCCCCAGCATTTT. The chain recombines TRBV7-9 with TRBJ1-5; TRBD1 matches 11 bases. J lost 6 bases, V lost 5 bases, and 3 bases had no gene match. This CDR3 region has 14 residues. Germline V gene sequence: CDR1 SEHNR, CDR2 FQNEAQ (reference sequence).